The sequence of this T cell receptor (beta chain) was determined in a study of T-cell memory formation after mild COVID-19. Looking at the study overall: There were largely donor-specific TCR clusters. Findings and limits, study-wide: CD4+ clones that contracted lay mainly in CM and EM; CD8+ ones lay in EMRA. Memory from before infection featured some responding clones, which suggests cross-reactive memory joined. Clones contracting across day 15 to 85 had a balanced CD4/CD8 profile; later expanding clones leaned CD4+.

Germline V gene data show CDR1 as SEHNR and CDR2 as FQNEAQ (reference sequence). V lost 2 bases to trimming and J lost 4 bases; unmatched junction nucleotides: 5. CDR3 size: 15 residues. MiXCR, applied by TCRdb to the 5' RACE reads, yields one record per CDR3 protein. This repertoire shows around 55,000 distinct CDR3 sequences, more than 9% found once; its top ten account for around 1.2%. As for this clonotype: The antigen remains undetermined.

The clonotype comes from a man aged 18 to 29 who had mild COVID-19 (a few samples of this study predate the infection). Cell type and time point are not known. The specimen sequenced was PBMCs or a T cell subset sorted from them (not recorded which). The chain joins TRBV7-9 to TRBJ1-2; the match to TRBD1 covers 9 bases. The CDR3: CASSLIGTGFYGYTF. CDR3 bases: TGTGCCAGCAGCTTAATCGGGACAGGGTTCTATGGCTACACCTTC.